The table lists the clone carrying this TCR beta chain with a few counts. This sample stems from a study of blood T cell repertoires in COVID-19. About the research overall: Whether acute or convalescent, the COVID-19 samples came from the United States, Italy and Spain.

CDR1 is MDHEN, CDR2 SYDVKM, per germline. The CDR3 length is 15 residues. Trimming removed 5 bases from V and 5 bases from J, with 18 bases in between. Here immunoSEQ multiplex PCR was the method, and the copy in TCRdb shows in-frame clones only, minus some. The data show under 200,000 clones, with 79% seen just once and roughly 20% held by the top ten. The study drew participants aged roughly 18 to 89 years from fewer than 30 US areas. V and J are TRBV28 and TRBJ1-2, with unresolved D. The receptor comes from an older woman in a cohort exposed to, infected with or recovered from COVID-19 (not recorded which). The material sequenced was PBMCs or T cells enriched from blood (not recorded which). CDR3 sequence (DNA): TGTGCCAGCAGTCCTCTCTCAAGTAGAGGGTATGGCTACACCTTC. Translation gives CASSPLSSRGYGYTF.